Following are 31 T cell receptor beta chains from one sample sequenced in a study of blood T cells in healthy people across ages. Then a second PCR, running about 7 to 11 cycles, was carried out with a sample-barcoded 5' primer and a J-beta primer mix. TCRdb reprocessed the 5' RACE reads with MiXCR, giving one entry per CDR3 protein. The profile shows hundreds of thousands of distinct CDR3 sequences, about 21% of them singletons. Sequenced: blood. The receptor source for this set is a man between 65 and 85 years old in good health.

This clonotype was picked up many times. The rearrangement links TRBV7-9 to TRBJ1-4; D is unclear. Trimming shortened V by 2 bases and J by 0 bases, and 7 bases separated the two germline ends. This CDR3 spans 15 amino acids. Germline V gene lookup returns CDR1 SEHNR and CDR2 FQNEAQ (reference sequence). CDR3 in amino acids: CASSLSQATNEKLFF. The CDR3 nucleotides are TGTGCCAGCAGCTTAAGTCAGGCAACTAATGAAAAACTGTTTTTT.

This clonotype was seen a handful of times. The chain carries TRBV6-1 and TRBJ1-4; tentative D call: TRBD1 (5 bases). Trimming stripped 6 bases from V and 7 bases from J, with 9 bases between. Per the germline V gene, CDR1 is MNHNS and CDR2 is SASEGT. The CDR3 covers 12 residues. The CDR3 protein is CASRAGSEKLFF. In nucleotides, the CDR3 is TGTGCCAGCAGGGCAGGGTCTGAAAAACTGTTTTTT.

This chain joins TRBV9 and TRBJ2-4; D not resolved. Per germline, CDR1 SGDLS and CDR2 YYNGEE. V lost 7 bases and J lost 0, with 14 bases in between. This CDR3 comprises 15 residues. CDR3 DNA sequence: TGTGCCAGCCCGGCGGCATCTCTAGCCAAAAACATTCAGTACTTC. Translated: CASPAASLAKNIQYF.

This clonotype was observed a few times. The chain recombines TRBV6-5 with TRBJ1-2, with 10 bases matching TRBD1. The V and J ends lost 4 bases and 8 bases, in that order; junction bases with no gene match: 7. The CDR3 totals 14 residues. Germline V gene data show CDR1 as MNHEY and CDR2 as SVGAGI. CDR3 sequence (DNA): TGTGCCAGCAGTTTCGACAGGGGGCGTGAAGGCTACACCTTC. Amino acid sequence: CASSFDRGREGYTF.

This clonotype has a handful of counts. J is TRBJ1-4 and V is TRBV7-2; a weak D match, TRBD1 (5 bases). Trimming stripped 2 bases from V and 7 bases from J, with 14 bases between. This CDR3 is 15 amino acids long. Germline V CDR1 and CDR2: SGHTA, FQGNSA. DNA of the CDR3: TGTGCCAGCAGCTTATGGACAACCGGACGTGAAAAACTGTTTTTT. It is translated as CASSLWTTGREKLFF.

This clonotype occurred a few times. This chain connects TRBV6-6 to TRBJ2-6, with TRBD1 matching 9 bases. V shed 6 bases and J 2 bases; nucleotides not matched to a gene: 8. The CDR3 is made up of 17 amino acids. Germline CDR1 MNHNY, CDR2 SVGAGI (reference sequence). CDR3 in DNA: TGTGCCAGCAGCCTCCGGGACAGGGTTGCTGGGGCCAACGTCCTGACTTTC. This sequence encodes CASSLRDRVAGANVLTF.

In this sample, this clonotype turned up once. A read error is possible here, since a much larger clone lies one base away. It is likely a read error, because the conserved phenylalanine at the end of the CDR3 is missing. The V call is TRBV5-1, the J call TRBJ2-5, with 8 bases matching TRBD2. This CDR3 has 16 amino acids. V was clipped by 5 bases and J by 5 bases; unmatched bases: 14. Germline-derived CDR1 and CDR2 are SGHRS and YFSETQ. In DNA, the CDR3 is TGCGCCAGCAGTCCTAGAACTTCCGGGGGGGAGGAGACCCAGTACCTC. This gives the protein CASSPRTSGGEETQYL.

V and J are TRBV7-2 and TRBJ1-5; D is undetermined. CDR1 and CDR2 from the germline V gene are SGHTA and FQGNSA. The CDR3 loop spans 12 amino acids. Trimming shortened V by 1 base and J by 6 bases, and 4 bases separated the two germline ends. CDR3 region: CASSLEFQPQHF. Here the CDR3 DNA reads TGTGCCAGCAGCTTAGAGTTTCAGCCCCAGCATTTT.

The chain combines TRBV18 with TRBJ2-1, with unresolved D. The CDR3 runs 14 residues. The V end was cut by 1 base, the J end by 8 bases, with 12 bases between. Germline V gene sequence: CDR1 KGHSH, CDR2 LQKENI. This CDR3 reads CASSPRPEVDEQFF. CDR3 nucleotides: TGTGCCAGCTCACCACGACCGGAAGTAGATGAGCAGTTCTTC.

The chain is built from TRBV6-5 and TRBJ2-3; D unresolved. CDR3 length: 13 amino acids. The germline V and J ends were trimmed by 0 bases and 10 bases, with 11 bases remaining between them. Germline-derived CDR1 and CDR2 are MNHEY and SVGAGI. The CDR3 DNA reads as TGTGCCAGCAGTTACTCGGCAGCCCCCGCGCAGTATTTT. Its translation is CASSYSAAPAQYF.

The chain recombines TRBV10-3 with TRBJ2-7; D is possibly TRBD1 or TRBD2 (5 bases each). Germline V gene data show CDR1 as ENHRY and CDR2 as SYGVKD. V shed 2 bases and J shed 0 bases, with 14 bases lying between them. The CDR3 is made up of 16 amino acids. The CDR3 sequence is CAISERGRNTSYEQYF. The CDR3 DNA sequence: TGTGCCATCAGTGAGCGGGGACGAAACACCTCCTACGAGCAGTACTTC.

V usage is TRBV9 and J usage is TRBJ2-4; no firm D call. V lost 0 bases to trimming and J lost 8 bases, with 15 bases between them. This CDR3 region has 15 residues. CDR1 is SGDLS and CDR2 is YYNGEE in the germline V gene. CDR3 region: CASSVAWGIKDIQYF. In nucleotides, the CDR3 is TGTGCCAGCAGCGTAGCCTGGGGTATAAAGGACATTCAGTACTTC.

Regarding this clonotype: A read error may produce the germline difference seen at one junction end. The CDR3 reads CASSPTGLTGELSF. CDR3 bases: TGCGCCAGCAGCCCAACGGGGCTCACCGGGGAGCTGTCTTTT. The chain has TRBV4-1 and TRBJ2-2; D is tentatively TRBD1 or TRBD2 (5 bases each). Germline loops: CDR1 MGHRA, CDR2 YSYEKL. This CDR3 contains 14 residues.

This clonotype was counted many times. The chain carries TRBV24-1 and TRBJ2-2; 10 nucleotides line up with TRBD1. The CDR3 extends over 14 amino acids. From germline, CDR1 is KGHDR and CDR2 SFDVKD. Trimming at V came to 9 bases and at J to 7 bases, leaving 7 bases not matched to a gene. The CDR3 DNA reads TGTGCCACCCGGACAGGGGGATCTGTCGGGGAGCTGTTTTTT. Translation: CATRTGGSVGELFF.

The V call is TRBV14, the J call TRBJ2-1; possibly TRBD2 for D (6 bases). CDR1 and CDR2 from the germline V gene are SGHDN and FVKESK. V gave up 1 base and J gave up 0 bases, with 13 bases separating them. CDR3 length: 17 residues. CDR3 nucleotides: TGTGCCAGCAGCCAAGGAGTAGCGGCGAGCTCCTACAATGAGCAGTTCTTC. Its translation: CASSQGVAASSYNEQFF.

Concerning this clonotype itself: The junction and the germline gene differ at one end; a read error may be behind it. This chain links TRBV7-3 with TRBJ2-5; 13 bases fit TRBD2. CDR3 length equals 13 residues. Germline V gene lookup returns CDR1 SGHTA and CDR2 FQGTGA. As DNA, the CDR3 is TGTGCCAGCAGCTCGGGACTAGCGGGACCCTTTTTCTTC. Its protein product is CASSSGLAGPFFF.

CDR3: CASSGGTLLAKNIQYF. As DNA, the CDR3 is TGTGCCAGTAGTGGCGGGACTCTTTTAGCCAAAAACATTCAGTACTTC. The chain employs TRBV19 and TRBJ2-4, with D tentatively TRBD2 (6 bases). V lost 5 bases, J lost 0 bases, and 14 bases lay in between. Germline assignment: CDR1 LNHDA and CDR2 SQIVND (reference sequence). The CDR3 contains 16 residues.

This clonotype was recorded many times. The chain carries TRBV12-3 or TRBV12-4 and TRBJ2-7, with TRBD1 identical over 7 bases. This CDR3 region has 16 residues. V trimming: 1 base; J trimming: 2 bases; junction bases outside the gene matches: 8. The CDR3 sequence: CASSLGTGTATYEQYF. The DNA for the CDR3 is TGTGCCAGCAGTTTAGGAACCGGGACAGCCACCTACGAGCAGTACTTC.

The J gene is TRBJ2-1, the V gene TRBV11-3; D unresolved. Trimming removed 5 bases from V and 3 bases from J, with 8 bases in between. The germline CDR1 and CDR2 sequences are SGHNT and YENEEA. This CDR3 is built from 13 residues. The CDR3 loop reads CASSQNSYNEQFF. In DNA form, the CDR3 reads TGTGCCAGCAGCCAGAATAGCTACAATGAGCAGTTCTTC.

In its sample, this clonotype was seen a few times. The chain links TRBV10-3 to TRBJ2-5; D gene ambiguous. The J call may be incorrect, as the DNA end agrees better with TRBJ2-1. CDR3 length equals 12 residues. Germline V gives CDR1 ENHRY, CDR2 SYGVKD. This CDR3 reads CAIIDEYNEQFF. The CDR3 DNA sequence: TGTGCCATCATCGACGAGTACAATGAGCAGTTCTTC.

The chain has TRBV12-3 or TRBV12-4 and TRBJ2-1; 14 bases align to TRBD2. The CDR3 covers 15 residues. J was trimmed by 8 bases and V by 5 bases; bases with no gene match: 5. CDR3: CASSMTSGRVYEQFF. DNA of the CDR3: TGTGCCAGCAGTATGACTAGCGGGAGGGTATATGAGCAGTTCTTC.

In its sample, this clonotype was seen a few times. The chain has TRBV2 and TRBJ2-1; 9 nucleotides match TRBD1. There are 12 residues in the CDR3. The ends lost 6 bases at V and 10 bases at J; junction bases unmatched: 4. The germline V gene encodes CDR1 SNHLY and CDR2 FYNNEI. In nucleotides, the CDR3 is TGTGCCAGCAGCGGACAGGGGAGGGAGCAGTTCTTC. Translation: CASSGQGREQFF.

The rearrangement uses TRBV6-6 and TRBJ1-4, with TRBD1 matching 12 bases. Germline loops: CDR1 MNHNY, CDR2 SVGAGI (reference sequence). Unmatched junction bases numbered 11, after V lost 5 bases and J lost 7 bases. The CDR3 consists of 17 residues. In nucleotides, the CDR3 is TGTGCCAGCAGTCATCCGGGACAGGGGGCGTCGGGTGAAAAACTGTTTTTT. It is translated as CASSHPGQGASGEKLFF.

This clonotype came up many times. This chain links TRBV7-9 with TRBJ2-5; TRBD2 matches at 11 bases. CDR1 SEHNR and CDR2 FQNEAQ come from the germline V gene (reference sequence). Trimming cost V 2 bases and J 5 bases; bases outside gene matches: 10. This CDR3 is built from 17 residues. CDR3: CASSLSVAGGPKETQYF. The DNA of the CDR3 is TGTGCCAGCAGCTTATCGGTAGCGGGAGGGCCGAAGGAGACCCAGTACTTC.

V gene TRBV6-6 combines with J gene TRBJ1-1; no clear D gene. Trimming left V 11 bases short and J 1 base short, with 11 bases between. Germline V gives CDR1 MNHNY, CDR2 SVGAGI (reference sequence). CDR3 size: 12 residues. CDR3 DNA sequence: TGTGCCGTCGATGGAGGGAACACTGAAGCTTTCTTT. Amino acids: CAVDGGNTEAFF.

This clonotype was seen a handful of times. V gene TRBV9 combines with J gene TRBJ2-5; TRBD2 matches at 7 bases. There are 14 residues in the CDR3. Germline V CDR1 and CDR2: SGDLS, YYNGEE. V lost 4 bases to trimming and J lost 6 bases; unmatched junction nucleotides: 9. The DNA for the CDR3 is TGTGCCAGCAGCCCAGATGGGCGGGAGAAGACCCAGTACTTC. Translating gives CASSPDGREKTQYF. Drawing the rest from reference TRBV9 and TRBJ2-5, the complete variable domain is DSGVTQTPKHLITATGQRVTLRCSPRSGDLSVYWYQQSLDQGLQFLIQYYNGEERAKGNILERFSAQQFPDLHSELNLSSLELGDSALYFCASSPDGREKTQYFGPGTRLLVL.

The V gene is TRBV20-1, the J gene TRBJ2-5, with D perhaps given as TRBD1 or TRBD2 (5 bases each). The DNA matches TRBJ2-1 better at its end, which makes the J call doubtful. Germline V gene lookup returns CDR1 DFQATT and CDR2 SNEGSKA (reference sequence). This CDR3 has 13 amino acids. CDR3 sequence reads: CSARDWGRDGQFF. The CDR3 DNA reads as TGCAGTGCTAGAGATTGGGGGAGAGATGGGCAGTTCTTC.

There are a few counts of this clonotype. J is TRBJ2-5 and V is TRBV6-1; D ambiguous. The CDR3 spans 12 residues. V lost 4 bases and J lost 4, with 7 bases in between. Per germline, CDR1 MNHNS and CDR2 SASEGT. The CDR3 sequence: CASSVRLETQYF. Here the CDR3 DNA reads TGTGCCAGCAGTGTCAGACTAGAGACCCAGTACTTC.

The chain employs TRBV2 and TRBJ2-1, with TRBD1 matching over 10 bases. In germline, CDR1 is SNHLY, CDR2 FYNNEI. This CDR3 region has 14 residues. The V and J ends lost 6 bases and 5 bases, in that order; junction bases with no gene match: 4. The CDR3 region is CASRKGQGNNEQFF. DNA for the CDR3: TGTGCCAGCAGGAAGGGACAGGGGAACAATGAGCAGTTCTTC.

This chain links TRBV29-1 with TRBJ1-1; maybe TRBD1 (6 bases). The CDR3 totals 14 residues. V lost 6 bases and J 1 base, leaving 15 bases between the germline ends. Germline V lookup: CDR1 SQVTM, CDR2 ANQGSEA. The CDR3 region has the DNA TGCAGCGTGGATTCCAGGGGTGGGAACACTGAAGCTTTCTTT. This translates into CSVDSRGGNTEAFF. The full variable domain, its missing parts supplied by reference TRBV29-1 and TRBJ1-1, is SAVISQKPSRDICQRGTSLTIQCQVDSQVTMMFWYRQQPGQSLTLIATANQGSEATYESGFVIDKFPISRPNLTFSTLTVSNMSPEDSSIYLCSVDSRGGNTEAFFGQGTRLTVV.

The chain combines TRBV5-1 with TRBJ1-1; tentatively, D is TRBD1 (5 bases). The CDR3 sequence is 14 residues long. Trimming took off 0 bases at V and 4 bases at J, with 10 bases between the two ends. Germline CDR1 SGHRS, CDR2 YFSETQ. The CDR3 loop is CASSLERGVTEAFF. CDR3 bases: TGCGCCAGCAGCTTGGAACGGGGCGTCACTGAAGCTTTCTTT.